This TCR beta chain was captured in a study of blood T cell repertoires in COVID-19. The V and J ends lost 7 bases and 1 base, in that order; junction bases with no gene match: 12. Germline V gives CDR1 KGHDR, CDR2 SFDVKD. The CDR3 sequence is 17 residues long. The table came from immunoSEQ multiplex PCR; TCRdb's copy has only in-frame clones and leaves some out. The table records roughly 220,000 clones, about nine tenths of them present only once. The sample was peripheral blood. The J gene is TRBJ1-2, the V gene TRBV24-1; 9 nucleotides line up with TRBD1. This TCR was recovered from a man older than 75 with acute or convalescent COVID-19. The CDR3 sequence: CATSQPGQGAVNYGYTF. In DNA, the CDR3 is TGTGCCACCAGCCAACCGGGACAGGGAGCGGTTAACTATGGCTACACCTTC.